The 27 T cell receptor beta chains below were found in one sample sequenced in a study of T-cell memory formation after mild COVID-19. TCRdb re-called the 5' RACE reads through MiXCR, storing one row per CDR3 protein. This repertoire shows some 330,000 distinct CDR3 sequences, roughly 21% found once; its top ten account for around 12%. Sequenced material: PBMCs or a T cell subset sorted from them (not recorded which). These receptors originate from an adult woman who had mild COVID-19 (a few samples of this study predate the infection). Cell type and time point are not known.

The chain uses TRBV7-9 and TRBJ1-4; no clear D gene. The CDR3 runs to 15 residues. Germline V lookup: CDR1 SEHNR, CDR2 FQNEAQ (reference sequence). The V end was cut by 3 bases, the J end by 4 bases, with 12 bases between. The chain's CDR3 is CASSFSSGINEKLFF. CDR3 DNA: TGTGCCAGCAGCTTTTCCAGCGGAATTAATGAAAAACTGTTTTTT.

The V and J genes are TRBV7-9 and TRBJ2-7; 7 nucleotides line up with TRBD1. V lost 3 bases and J lost 2; bases outside the gene matches: 10. The V gene's germline CDR1 is SEHNR and CDR2 FQNEAQ (reference sequence). The CDR3 has 16 amino acids. The DNA of the CDR3 is TGTGCCAGCAGCTTTAGAGAGGGGACAGCAACCTACGAGCAGTACTTC. Translation: CASSFREGTATYEQYF.

V and J are TRBV20-1 and TRBJ2-1; 7 positions agree with TRBD2. The CDR3 runs to 14 residues. Germline V gene sequence: CDR1 DFQATT, CDR2 SNEGSKA (reference sequence). Germline trimming cut 6 bases from V and 3 bases from J; bases unmatched to any gene: 8. CDR3 in amino acids: CSATSGAGYNEQFF. CDR3 coding DNA: TGCAGTGCGACCAGCGGGGCGGGCTACAATGAGCAGTTCTTC.

The genes are TRBV6-5 and TRBJ2-3; D gene ambiguous. Trimming removed 10 bases at V and 3 bases at J, with 17 bases between. This CDR3 spans 14 amino acids. CDR1 is MNHEY, CDR2 SVGAGI, per germline. This CDR3 is CATSDSFGTDTQYF. The CDR3 DNA is TGTGCCACCTCAGACTCTTTTGGAACAGATACGCAGTATTTT.

This clonotype occurred many times. The chain is built from TRBV7-9 and TRBJ2-7, with D maybe TRBD2 (6 bases). The CDR3 runs 15 residues. V lost 1 base and J lost 0, with 10 bases in between. Looked up from germline, CDR1 is SEHNR and CDR2 is FQNEAQ (reference sequence). For the CDR3, the DNA is TGTGCCAGCAGCTTAGGCTACGGGAGCTCCTACGAGCAGTACTTC. Translation gives CASSLGYGSSYEQYF. The whole variable domain, remainder taken from reference TRBV7-9 and TRBJ2-7, is DTGVSQNPRHKITKRGQNVTFRCDPISEHNRLYWYRQTLGQGPEFLTYFQNEAQLEKSRLLSDRFSAERPKGSFSTLEIQRTEQGDSAMYLCASSLGYGSSYEQYFGPGTRLTVT.

Only a few counts were recorded for this clonotype. This rearrangement joins TRBV3-1 to TRBJ2-1, with TRBD1 matching 8 bases. CDR3 length equals 14 residues. Germline V gene lookup returns CDR1 LGHDT and CDR2 YNNKEL (reference sequence). The junction had 2 bases not matched to a gene; V was cut back by 1 base and J by 6 bases. CDR3: CASSQGTGFNEQFF. As DNA, the CDR3 is TGTGCCAGCAGCCAAGGGACAGGGTTCAATGAGCAGTTCTTC.

This clonotype was found many times. The DNA for the CDR3 is TGTGCCAGCAGACCCGCATCTGGGGAAAAACTGTTTTTT. Protein sequence: CASRPASGEKLFF. V is TRBV3-1 and J is TRBJ1-4; D is ambiguous. Germline V lookup: CDR1 LGHDT, CDR2 YNNKEL (reference sequence). The CDR3 contains 13 residues. V lost 6 bases and J 8 bases, leaving 13 bases between the germline ends.

As DNA, the CDR3 is TGTGCCAGCAGTTACTCGGGACAGGGATTGCTCTACACTGAAGCTTTCTTT. Translated, it gives CASSYSGQGLLYTEAFF. The rearrangement links TRBV6-5 to TRBJ1-1; the match to TRBD1 covers 9 bases. Germline CDR1 reads MNHEY; CDR2 reads SVGAGI. The V gene end was trimmed by 0 bases and the J gene end by 3 bases; junction bases not matched to a gene: 8. The CDR3 is 17 amino acids.

The CDR3 DNA is TGTGCCACCAGGGATGGACTCTCCTACGAGCAGTACTTC. This gives the protein CATRDGLSYEQYF. This chain links TRBV15 with TRBJ2-7; weak D call: TRBD2 (5 bases). Trimming left V 6 bases short and J 0 bases short, with 9 bases between. CDR1 is LNHNV and CDR2 is YYDKDF in the germline V gene (reference sequence). This CDR3 has 13 amino acids. Full variable domain (rest looked up from reference TRBV15 and TRBJ2-7): DAMVIQNPRYQVTQFGKPVTLSCSQTLNHNVMYWYQQKSSQAPKLLFHYYDKDFNNEADTPDNFQSRRPNTSFCFLDIRSPGLGDTAMYLCATRDGLSYEQYFGPGTRLTVT.

This rearrangement joins TRBV12-3 or TRBV12-4 to TRBJ2-7; the match to TRBD2 covers 9 bases. The CDR3 has 16 residues. The V and J ends lost 6 bases and 4 bases, in that order; junction bases with no gene match: 13. CDR3 sequence: CASSSVVAGDWYEQYF. As DNA, the CDR3 is TGTGCCAGCAGCTCCGTGGTAGCGGGAGATTGGTACGAGCAGTACTTC.

This clonotype was seen a few times. This chain links TRBV2 with TRBJ1-6; TRBD1 aligns across 12 bases. Germline assignment: CDR1 SNHLY and CDR2 FYNNEI. With V trimmed by 5 bases and J by 7 bases, 6 bases remained unmatched. CDR3 length: 16 residues. Here the CDR3 reads CASSPPGQGANSPLHF. The CDR3 DNA reads TGTGCCAGCAGTCCTCCGGGACAGGGGGCAAATTCACCCCTCCACTTT. The variable domain in full, with the rest retrieved from reference TRBV2 and TRBJ1-6, is EPEVTQTPSHQVTQMGQEVILRCVPISNHLYFYWYRQILGQKVEFLVSFYNNEISEKSEIFDDQFSVERPDGSNFTLKIRSTKLEDSAMYFCASSPPGQGANSPLHFGNGTRLTVT.

V is TRBV29-1 and J is TRBJ2-7; TRBD1 aligns across 8 bases. Germline lookup yields CDR1 SQVTM and CDR2 ANQGSEA. This CDR3 region has 15 residues. J was trimmed by 2 bases and V by 3 bases; bases with no gene match: 9. The CDR3 is CSVEPRTGNTYEQYF. The CDR3 DNA is TGCAGCGTTGAGCCCCGGACAGGGAATACCTACGAGCAGTACTTC.

The chain employs TRBV19 and TRBJ2-4; D ambiguous. The germline V gene encodes CDR1 LNHDA and CDR2 SQIVND (reference sequence). Trimming left V 3 bases short and J 0 bases short, with 12 bases between. The CDR3 has 16 residues. This CDR3 is CASSIPYGEAKNIQYF. The CDR3 DNA follows: TGTGCCAGTAGTATTCCTTATGGAGAAGCCAAAAACATTCAGTACTTC.

This clonotype was found a few times. The chain uses TRBV5-1 and TRBJ2-3; TRBD2 agrees at 10 bases. The CDR3 is 19 amino acids. Per the germline V gene, CDR1 is SGHRS and CDR2 is YFSETQ. Germline trimming cut 2 bases from V and 2 bases from J; bases unmatched to any gene: 14. The CDR3, as DNA: TGCGCCAGCAGCTTAGGGCTAGCGGGGGCCCTTGGGCCCACAGATACGCAGTATTTT. It specifies CASSLGLAGALGPTDTQYF.

This chain uses TRBV18 with TRBJ2-6, with TRBD1 as a possible D gene (6 bases). Trimming took off 3 bases at V and 0 bases at J, with 15 bases between the two ends. Germline CDR1 and CDR2: KGHSH and LQKENI. This CDR3 region has 18 residues. The CDR3 loop is CASSPGQTTSSGANVLTF. CDR3 coding DNA: TGTGCCAGCTCACCCGGACAGACGACGAGCTCTGGGGCCAACGTCCTGACTTTC.

In this sample, this clonotype turned up a few times. At one end, the junction sequence differs from germline, possibly due to a read error. The chain combines TRBV5-1 with TRBJ2-2; D is perhaps TRBD2 (5 bases). There are 17 residues in the CDR3. Germline assignment: CDR1 SGHRS and CDR2 YFSETQ. The CDR3 DNA reads as TGCGCCAGCAGCCAGAGCGGCCAGGCTGCGAACGCCGGGGAGCTGTTTTTT. Its translation: CASSQSGQAANAGELFF.

J is TRBJ2-7 and V is TRBV12-3 or TRBV12-4; TRBD1 aligns across 9 bases. V trimming: 4 bases; J trimming: 2 bases; junction bases outside the gene matches: 6. CDR3 length: 15 amino acids. CDR3 region: CASSWGQGAPYEQYF. The CDR3 DNA reads as TGTGCCAGCAGTTGGGGACAGGGAGCGCCCTACGAGCAGTACTTC.

This clonotype appeared a few times. The chain links TRBV12-3 or TRBV12-4 to TRBJ2-1; the match to TRBD2 covers 7 bases. Trimming removed 7 bases from V and 6 bases from J; junction bases left unmatched: 6. The CDR3 has 13 amino acids. The CDR3 is CASMLGGFNEQFF. The CDR3 region has the DNA TGTGCCAGCATGCTGGGGGGGTTCAATGAGCAGTTCTTC.

The CDR3 DNA follows: TGCAGTGCCAATAACGGAGGGAACACTGAAGCTTTCTTT. Its protein is CSANNGGNTEAFF. The rearrangement links TRBV20-1 to TRBJ1-1; D not resolved. The CDR3 runs 13 residues. In germline, CDR1 is DFQATT, CDR2 SNEGSKA (reference sequence). The ends were cut back, 6 bases at V and 1 base at J, with 12 bases in the middle.

J is TRBJ1-2 and V is TRBV9; the D gene is possibly TRBD1 (5 bases). This CDR3 spans 18 amino acids. The germline V gene has CDR1 SGDLS and CDR2 YYNGEE. V was trimmed by 4 bases and J by 2 bases, leaving 24 bases between them. DNA of the CDR3: TGTGCCAGCAGCCACGACCCGGGACCGCGGAAAGCAAACTATGGCTACACCTTC. The encoded protein is CASSHDPGPRKANYGYTF.

This clonotype occurred a few times. The junction shows a germline mismatch at one end, possibly a read error. The gene calls are TRBV7-2 and TRBJ1-2; 7 nucleotides align to TRBD1. The CDR3 is 13 residues long. Germline lookup yields CDR1 SGHTA and CDR2 FQGNSA. In nucleotides, the CDR3 is TGTGCCAGCAGCTTAGCGGCGACAGGGCTCTGCTACTTC. It codes for CASSLAATGLCYF.

This clonotype was detected only a few times. The V gene is TRBV7-9, the J gene TRBJ2-2, with no clear D. CDR1 is SEHNR, CDR2 FQNEAQ, per germline (reference sequence). The germline V and J ends were trimmed by 6 bases and 6 bases, with 8 bases remaining between them. The CDR3 totals 12 residues. This CDR3 reads CASRINPGELFF. The CDR3 nucleotides read TGTGCCAGCAGAATTAATCCCGGGGAGCTGTTTTTT.

The table lists this clonotype with a few counts. J is TRBJ1-2 and V is TRBV5-1; perhaps TRBD1 as D (5 bases). V lost 2 bases, J lost 4 bases, and 9 bases lay in between. Germline lookup yields CDR1 SGHRS and CDR2 YFSETQ. The CDR3 runs to 13 residues. The CDR3 is CASSFAGPYGYTF. The DNA for the CDR3 is TGCGCCAGCAGCTTCGCGGGGCCCTATGGCTACACCTTC.

V is TRBV7-9 and J is TRBJ2-6; the D is unclear. This CDR3 has 14 residues. Germline CDR1 and CDR2: SEHNR and FQNEAQ (reference sequence). Between the trimmed V and J ends, which lost 5 bases and 4 bases, there was a span of 9 bases. CDR3: CASSEDPGANVLTF. The CDR3, as DNA: TGTGCCAGCAGCGAGGACCCCGGGGCCAACGTCCTGACTTTC.

The V and J genes are TRBV30 and TRBJ2-1, with D possibly matching TRBD2 (5 bases). The CDR3 loop spans 14 amino acids. Germline assignment: CDR1 GTSNPN and CDR2 SVGIG (reference sequence). Between the trimmed V and J ends, which lost 4 bases and 10 bases, there was a span of 20 bases. CDR3 protein: CAWNYGREGSEQFF. CDR3 sequence (DNA): TGTGCCTGGAATTATGGCAGAGAGGGCAGCGAGCAGTTCTTC.

The rearrangement uses TRBV5-1 and TRBJ1-2, with D uncertain. Between the trimmed V and J ends, which lost 0 bases and 4 bases, there was a span of 13 bases. The germline gives CDR1 SGHRS, CDR2 YFSETQ. This CDR3 contains 15 residues. DNA of the CDR3: TGCGCCAGCAGCTTGGGAGGGAGCAGTCCCTATGGCTACACCTTC. This sequence encodes CASSLGGSSPYGYTF. Using reference TRBV5-1 and TRBJ1-2 for the parts outside the CDR3, the full variable domain is KAGVTQTPRYLIKTRGQQVTLSCSPISGHRSVSWYQQTPGQGLQFLFEYFSETQRNKGNFPGRFSGRQFSNSRSEMNVSTLELGDSALYLCASSLGGSSPYGYTFGSGTRLTVV.

The table lists this clonotype with a few counts. V and J are TRBV7-2 and TRBJ2-1, with 8 bases aligning to TRBD2. V was pared by 4 bases and J by 9 bases, with 2 bases of the junction left unmatched. Looked up from germline, CDR1 is SGHTA and CDR2 is FQGNSA. This CDR3 has 12 amino acids. The DNA for the CDR3 is TGTGCCAGCAGCTCGGGGGGGCTTGAGCAGTTCTTC. Translation: CASSSGGLEQFF.